These 13 T cell receptor beta chains were sequenced from one sample in a study of blood T cells in healthy people across ages. Sample-barcoded 5' priming and a J-beta primer mix drove a second PCR of about 6 to 12 cycles. TCRdb fed the 5' RACE reads into MiXCR, producing one record per CDR3 protein. The sample lists about 780,000 distinct CDR3 sequences, 46% seen once, with approximately 18% in the top ten. The specimen sequenced was blood. The receptors stem from a man at least 80 years old in good health.

V gene TRBV30 combines with J gene TRBJ1-1, with no clear D. The CDR3 has 13 amino acids. V lost 0 bases, J lost 2 bases, and 7 bases lay in between. Germline CDR1 and CDR2: GTSNPN and SVGIG (reference sequence). CDR3 sequence: CAWSVMGNTEAFF. The CDR3 nucleotides are TGTGCCTGGAGTGTCATGGGAAACACTGAAGCTTTCTTT. Drawing the rest from reference TRBV30 and TRBJ1-1, the complete variable domain is SQTIHQWPATLVQPVGSPLSLECTVEGTSNPNLYWYRQAAGRGLQLLFYSVGIGQISSEVPQNLSASRPQDRQFILSSKKLLLSDSGFYLCAWSVMGNTEAFFGQGTRLTVV.

This clonotype was seen more than once but under ten times. The CDR3 DNA follows: TGCAGCGTTGAACGTGGCGGGAGGCTTACGCAGTATTTT. Amino acid sequence: CSVERGGRLTQYF. The chain carries TRBV29-1 and TRBJ2-3, with 8 bases fitting TRBD2. After removal of 2 bases from V and 8 bases from J, the junction contained 6 bases not matched to a gene. The germline CDR1 and CDR2 sequences are SQVTM and ANQGSEA. The CDR3 sequence is 13 residues long.

This clonotype was counted between two and nine times. The germline gene is not matched at one end of the junction; a read error may be the cause. The chain carries TRBV20-1 and TRBJ2-5, with 10 bases identical to TRBD2. The CDR3 spans 12 residues. Germline-derived CDR1 and CDR2 are DFQATT and SNEGSKA (reference sequence). CDR3 sequence reads: CSTSGARETQYF. CDR3 nucleotide sequence: TGCAGTACTAGCGGGGCGAGAGAGACCCAGTACTTC.

This chain uses TRBV29-1 with TRBJ1-2, with 8 bases identical to TRBD1. Trimming cost V 4 bases and J 3 bases; bases outside gene matches: 10. The CDR3 covers 15 residues. Germline V gene sequence: CDR1 SQVTM, CDR2 ANQGSEA. The CDR3 DNA reads as TGCAGCGTTGGCTCCCCGGACAGGGTGTACTATGGCTACACCTTC. It is translated as CSVGSPDRVYYGYTF. The whole variable domain, remainder taken from reference TRBV29-1 and TRBJ1-2, is SAVISQKPSRDICQRGTSLTIQCQVDSQVTMMFWYRQQPGQSLTLIATANQGSEATYESGFVIDKFPISRPNLTFSTLTVSNMSPEDSSIYLCSVGSPDRVYYGYTFGSGTRLTVV.

The V gene is TRBV12-3 or TRBV12-4, the J gene TRBJ2-3, with 7 bases fitting TRBD1. The trim removed 7 bases at V and 1 base at J, leaving 8 bases unmatched. The CDR3 consists of 15 residues. CDR3 loop: CASTKADRGTDTQYF. The CDR3 coding sequence is TGTGCCAGCACCAAGGCTGACAGGGGCACAGATACGCAGTATTTT.

In this sample, this clonotype turned up a few times. V usage is TRBV6-5 and J usage is TRBJ2-7; 9 bases are a match to TRBD1. Germline V lookup: CDR1 MNHEY, CDR2 SVGAGI. V lost 6 bases and J lost 2; bases outside the gene matches: 8. The length of the CDR3 is 15 residues. The CDR3 loop reads CASRSTGGYPYEQYF. CDR3 sequence (DNA): TGTGCCAGCAGGTCTACAGGGGGCTACCCCTACGAGCAGTACTTC.

This clonotype was seen many times. This rearrangement joins TRBV25-1 to TRBJ1-2; D might be TRBD1 (6 bases). Trimming stripped 4 bases from V and 3 bases from J, with 9 bases between. The germline gives CDR1 MGHDK, CDR2 SYGVNS. The CDR3 length is 13 residues. The CDR3 reads CASSATGYYGYTF. CDR3 nucleotide sequence: TGTGCCAGCAGTGCGACAGGCTACTATGGCTACACCTTC.

Regarding this clonotype: It may be a read error: a sequence one base away is much more abundant. The rearrangement uses TRBV28 and TRBJ2-3, with D unclear. The CDR3 is 14 amino acids. In germline, CDR1 is MDHEN, CDR2 SYDVKM. CDR3 nucleotides: TGTACCAGCAGAAACCACGGAAATTCAGATACGCAGTATTTT. Its protein product is CTSRNHGNSDTQYF.

The chain uses TRBV6-6 and TRBJ1-1; D unresolved. V was trimmed by 5 bases and J by 6 bases, leaving 10 bases between them. The CDR3 is made up of 12 amino acids. Germline lookup yields CDR1 MNHNY and CDR2 SVGAGI (reference sequence). The chain's CDR3 is CASSGSGAEAFF. The CDR3 region has the DNA TGTGCCAGCAGTGGATCAGGCGCTGAAGCTTTCTTT.

In this sample, this clonotype turned up a few times. The chain carries TRBV7-2 and TRBJ2-3, with D maybe TRBD1 (6 bases). The V and J ends lost 3 bases and 2 bases respectively, with 9 bases between them. The CDR3 loop spans 14 amino acids. Germline CDR1 is SGHTA and CDR2 is FQGNSA. CDR3 DNA sequence: TGTGCCAGCAGCTTTCGACAGGTCACAGATACGCAGTATTTT. The encoded protein is CASSFRQVTDTQYF.

This clonotype was found a few times. The chain uses TRBV29-1 and TRBJ1-2, with no clear D. This CDR3 is built from 13 residues. The germline V and J ends were trimmed by 0 bases and 8 bases, with 13 bases remaining between them. Looked up from germline, CDR1 is SQVTM and CDR2 is ANQGSEA. CDR3 sequence (DNA): TGCAGCGTTGAAGATCTGGGGAAACGCGGCTACACCTTC. Its protein product is CSVEDLGKRGYTF.

This clonotype was found a few times. The chain combines TRBV20-1 with TRBJ2-3; D is tentatively TRBD1 or TRBD2 (5 bases each). Trimming removed 3 bases at V and 1 base at J, with 20 bases between. CDR3 length: 17 amino acids. Germline V gives CDR1 DFQATT, CDR2 SNEGSKA (reference sequence). The CDR3 loop is CSASTAQQGVGTDTQYF. CDR3 DNA: TGCAGTGCTAGCACGGCTCAGCAGGGAGTCGGCACAGATACGCAGTATTTT.

This clonotype showed up just a few times. CDR3 sequence (DNA): TGCGCCAGCAGCTTGTTTCTCGCCAGGGAGCAGTACTTC. Amino acids: CASSLFLAREQYF. The chain carries TRBV5-1 and TRBJ2-7, with D unclear. From germline, CDR1 is SGHRS and CDR2 YFSETQ. V was trimmed by 1 base and J by 7 bases, leaving 12 bases between them. The CDR3 loop spans 13 amino acids.